The source of this TCR beta chain is a study of blood T cell repertoires in COVID-19. Study summary: T cells, B-cell-depleted T cells, or PBMCs provided the cDNA or gDNA that served as material.

The germline gives CDR1 LNHDA, CDR2 SQIVND (reference sequence). V trimming: 5 bases; J trimming: 6 bases; junction bases outside the gene matches: 7. The CDR3 contains 14 residues. Study processing details: Estimation of nucleated cell counts was performed using reference gene primer amplification. Using immunoSEQ multiplex PCR, the repertoire was profiled, and TCRdb retains in-frame clones only, with some absent. V and J calls plus clone size are reproduced from that table; the DNA served to infer D and trimming. This table has about 63,000 clones, 80% to 90% appearing once. The chain has TRBV19 and TRBJ1-1; TRBD1 matches at 9 bases. This receptor was identified in a human donor in a cohort sampled during active COVID-19. Source material: peripheral blood. CDR3 nucleotides: TGTGCCAGTAGTCCGGGACAGGGTTTCGCTGAAGCTTTCTTT. This encodes CASSPGQGFAEAFF.